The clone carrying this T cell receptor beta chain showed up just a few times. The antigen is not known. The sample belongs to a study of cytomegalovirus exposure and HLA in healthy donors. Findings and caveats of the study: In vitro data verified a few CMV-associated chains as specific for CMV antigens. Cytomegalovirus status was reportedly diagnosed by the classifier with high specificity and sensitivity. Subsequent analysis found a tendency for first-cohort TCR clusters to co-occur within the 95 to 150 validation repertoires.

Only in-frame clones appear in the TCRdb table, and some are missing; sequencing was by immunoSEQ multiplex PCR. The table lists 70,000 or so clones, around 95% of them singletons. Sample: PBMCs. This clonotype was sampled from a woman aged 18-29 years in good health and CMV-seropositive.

Here the CDR3 reads CASSQDSGFTGELFF. The CDR3 DNA follows: TGCGCCAGCAGCCAAGATTCCGGTTTCACCGGGGAGCTGTTTTTT. The chain couples TRBV4-3 to TRBJ2-2; D call uncertain. The CDR3 covers 15 residues. The V gene's germline CDR1 is LGHNA and CDR2 YSLEER. V lost 0 bases and J lost 4, with 9 bases in between.